Presented here are 10 T cell receptor beta chains from one specimen sequenced in a study of regulatory T cells in long-lasting Graves disease. The authors built TCR beta libraries using iRepertoire HTBI primers and Arm-PCR of CDR3 regions. TCRdb reprocessed the multiplex PCR reads with MiXCR, giving one entry per CDR3 protein. The sample lists around 500,000 distinct CDR3 sequences, more than 15% occurring once. The time point here: newly diagnosed GD, antithyroid drugs for less than 3 months. Extracted PBMC RNA gave rise to the TCR library. These same data were also listed under a study on T cells in Graves' hyperthyroidism and ophthalmopathy.

Sequences were derived from peripheral blood mononuclear cells (PBMCs), sampled at new diagnosis, from a patient treated with antithyroid drugs. The receptors here all came from a woman aged 40-60 years with Graves disease.

This clonotype was observed a few times. The V call is TRBV11-2, the J call TRBJ2-1, with a weak D call TRBD2 (7 bases). The ends were cut back, 4 bases at V and 1 base at J, with 23 bases in the middle. Germline CDR1 and CDR2: SGHAT and FQNNGV. The CDR3 has 19 residues. CDR3 nucleotide sequence: TGTGCCAGCAGCTCCCCAAGGGGAGGGGGTGACCTTTCCTACAATGAGCAGTTCTTC. Translated, it gives CASSSPRGGGDLSYNEQFF.

This clonotype showed up many times. The gene calls are TRBV9 and TRBJ2-7; 7 bases agree with TRBD1. This CDR3 spans 13 amino acids. CDR1 is SGDLS and CDR2 is YYNGEE in the germline V gene. V was clipped by 4 bases and J by 1 base; unmatched bases: 2. The CDR3 nucleotides are TGTGCCAGCAGCCAACAGGGGTCCTACGAGCAGTACTTC. Protein sequence: CASSQQGSYEQYF.

With regard to this clonotype: A clone one base away is much larger, so this may be a read error. The chain links TRBV6-2 or TRBV6-3 to TRBJ2-5; tentative D call: TRBD1 (5 bases). Trimming cost V 2 bases and J 2 bases, with 18 bases left between them. CDR1 and CDR2 (germline): MNHEY, SVGEGT. The CDR3 has 17 amino acids. CDR3 DNA sequence: TGTGCCAGCAGTTACCAAGGGGCAGGAGTACCACAAGAGACCCAGTACTTC. Translation gives CASSYQGAGVPQETQYF.

This clonotype was picked up many times. The chain carries TRBV5-1 and TRBJ1-1; no reliable D call. The CDR3 extends over 15 amino acids. Germline-derived CDR1 and CDR2 are SGHRS and YFSETQ. Trimming shortened V by 0 bases and J by 1 base, and 10 bases separated the two germline ends. The CDR3 reads CASSLDGSRNTEAFF. CDR3 coding DNA: TGCGCCAGCAGCTTGGACGGCTCACGGAACACTGAAGCTTTCTTT. The full variable domain, completed using reference TRBV5-1 and TRBJ1-1, is KAGVTQTPRYLIKTRGQQVTLSCSPISGHRSVSWYQQTPGQGLQFLFEYFSETQRNKGNFPGRFSGRQFSNSRSEMNVSTLELGDSALYLCASSLDGSRNTEAFFGQGTRLTVV.

This sequence joins TRBV10-3 and TRBJ1-2; the D gene is possibly TRBD1 (6 bases). Germline loops: CDR1 ENHRY, CDR2 SYGVKD. V was pared by 3 bases and J by 5 bases, with 16 bases between. The CDR3 is 15 amino acids. CDR3 in DNA: TGTGCCATCAGTGACCCAAGGGTCAGGGGTTATGGCTACACCTTC. Translating gives CAISDPRVRGYGYTF.

This clonotype was found many times. CDR3 nucleotide sequence: TGTGCCAGCAGTGCAGGTGTGAGGGGGCATGACACTGAAGCTTTCTTT. It specifies CASSAGVRGHDTEAFF. The rearrangement joins TRBV2 to TRBJ1-1; 7 bases line up with TRBD1. The CDR3 contains 16 residues. Trimming took 4 bases from V and 3 from J; bases not matched to a gene: 11. CDR1 and CDR2 (germline): SNHLY, FYNNEI.

This clonotype was observed many times. The chain has TRBV28 and TRBJ2-3, with 9 bases aligning to TRBD2. This CDR3 contains 15 residues. Trimming removed 10 bases from V and 0 bases from J; junction bases left unmatched: 8. Germline CDR1 MDHEN, CDR2 SYDVKM. The DNA for the CDR3 is TGTGCCACTTATAGGGCGGGGGGGAGCACAGATACGCAGTATTTT. This gives the protein CATYRAGGSTDTQYF.

Points on this clonotype: The junction does not match germline at one end; this may be a read error. The chain carries TRBV11-3 and TRBJ2-1; no reliable D call. Germline CDR1 and CDR2: SGHNT and YENEEA. The CDR3 has 13 amino acids. CDR3 coding DNA: TGTGCCAGCAGCTTAACCGGCTACAATGGGCAGTTCTTC. It encodes CASSLTGYNGQFF. The full variable domain, in which reference TRBV11-3 and TRBJ2-1 provide the parts outside the CDR3, is EAGVVQSPRYKIIEKKQPVAFWCNPISGHNTLYWYLQNLGQGPELLIRYENEEAVDDSQLPKDRFSAERLKGVDSTLKIQPAELGDSAVYLCASSLTGYNGQFFGPGTRLTVL.

This clonotype was picked up many times. The J gene is TRBJ1-4, the V gene TRBV6-2 or TRBV6-3, with 10 bases fitting TRBD1. CDR1 is MNHEY and CDR2 is SVGEGT in the germline V gene. The CDR3 totals 16 residues. J lost 7 bases, V lost 2 bases, and 7 bases had no gene match. The CDR3 spells CASSYTWTGGAEKLFF. The DNA of the CDR3 is TGTGCCAGCAGTTACACCTGGACAGGGGGAGCTGAAAAACTGTTTTTT.

The sample holds a few counts of this clonotype. The chain combines TRBV12-3 or TRBV12-4 with TRBJ2-7; no firm D call. This CDR3 spans 12 amino acids. With 2 bases removed from V and 4 bases from J, the gap between germline ends came to 6 bases. The CDR3: CASSLHDYEQYF. CDR3 sequence (DNA): TGTGCCAGCAGTTTACATGATTACGAGCAGTACTTC.